This TCR beta chain was sequenced for a study of cytomegalovirus exposure and HLA in healthy donors. Background on the study: An analysis done earlier identified more than 90 million unique TCR beta sequences from about 179 million T cells.

Study conclusions and caveats: Some public TCRs appeared in many individuals, while most sequences were rare. V- and J-gene trimming in TCR beta was tied to a missense DCLRE1C variant by an analysis performed later. In vitro work confirmed that a few CMV-associated chains recognize CMV antigens.

Losses at the gene ends were 1 base for V and 5 bases for J; bases not matched to a gene: 3. Germline-derived CDR1 and CDR2 are SEHNR and FQNEAQ (reference sequence). The CDR3 has 15 residues. Primers: 60 Vbeta forward and 13 Jbeta reverse. TCRdb's copy holds only in-frame clones and misses some; the assay was immunoSEQ multiplex PCR. The table includes approximately 79,000 clones, 77% detected once. Turning to this clone: What it binds is not known.

V usage is TRBV7-9 and J usage is TRBJ2-1, with 9 bases identical to TRBD2. Sequencing input: PBMCs. This sequence was found in a boy under 18 in good health and CMV-seronegative. The CDR3 DNA follows: TGTGCCAGCAGCTTAGGGGCTAGCGGGAACAATGAGCAGTTCTTC. Translated, it gives CASSLGASGNNEQFF.